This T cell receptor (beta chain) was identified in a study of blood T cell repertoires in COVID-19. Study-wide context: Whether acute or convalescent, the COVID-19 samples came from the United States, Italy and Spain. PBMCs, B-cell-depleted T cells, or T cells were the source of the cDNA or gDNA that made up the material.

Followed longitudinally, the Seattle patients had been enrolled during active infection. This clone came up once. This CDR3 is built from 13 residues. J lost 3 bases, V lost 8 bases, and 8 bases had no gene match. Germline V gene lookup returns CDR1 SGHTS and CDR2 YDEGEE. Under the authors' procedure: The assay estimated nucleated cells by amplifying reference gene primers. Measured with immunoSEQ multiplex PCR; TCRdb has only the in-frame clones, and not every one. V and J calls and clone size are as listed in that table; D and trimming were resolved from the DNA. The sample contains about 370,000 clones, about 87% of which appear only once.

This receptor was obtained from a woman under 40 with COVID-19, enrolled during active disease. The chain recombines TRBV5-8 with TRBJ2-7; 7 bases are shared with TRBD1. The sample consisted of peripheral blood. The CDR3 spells CASTGTALYEQYF. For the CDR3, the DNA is TGTGCCAGTACCGGGACAGCCCTCTACGAGCAGTACTTC.